One sample yielded the 24 T cell receptor beta chains listed below, sequenced in a study of shared clonotypes between healthy human individuals. Sequencing used immunoSEQ multiplex PCR; TCRdb keeps in-frame clones, though not all of them. The sample gives 2.3 million or so clones, 80% to 95% of which show up once; 0.35% to 0.5% is in the top ten. Sequencing was performed on naive CD4+ T cells from PBMCs. As for subset: CD45RA+ positively selected. The receptor source for this set is a man younger than 35 in good health. Some clones in this sample may be carry-over from other donors' samples.

The J gene is TRBJ2-3, the V gene TRBV10-3, with D possibly matching TRBD2 (6 bases). CDR3 size: 13 residues. Germline loops: CDR1 ENHRY, CDR2 SYGVKD. The V end was cut by 10 bases, the J end by 0 bases, with 11 bases between. CDR3 loop: CATLAASTDTQYF. CDR3 bases: TGTGCCACCTTAGCGGCCAGCACAGATACGCAGTATTTT.

In its sample, this clone was seen once. The chain has TRBV6-6 and TRBJ1-1; a possible D gene is TRBD1 (5 bases). The CDR3 consists of 14 residues. V shed 6 bases and J shed 4 bases, with 15 bases lying between them. Germline loops: CDR1 MNHNY, CDR2 SVGAGI (reference sequence). CDR3 sequence: CASRLPGGFTEAFF. The CDR3 coding sequence is TGTGCCAGCAGACTACCCGGGGGTTTCACTGAAGCTTTCTTT.

The rearrangement uses TRBV9 and TRBJ2-5; TRBD2 aligns across 7 bases. V lost 2 bases, J lost 3 bases, and 10 bases stayed unmatched. This CDR3 region has 16 residues. Germline-derived CDR1 and CDR2 are SGDLS and YYNGEE. In DNA form, the CDR3 reads TGTGCCAGCAGCGTGGTCGGGATAGCGGGTAAAGAGACCCAGTACTTC. Its protein is CASSVVGIAGKETQYF. Complete variable domain (other parts from reference TRBV9 and TRBJ2-5): DSGVTQTPKHLITATGQRVTLRCSPRSGDLSVYWYQQSLDQGLQFLIQYYNGEERAKGNILERFSAQQFPDLHSELNLSSLELGDSALYFCASSVVGIAGKETQYFGPGTRLLVL.

The J gene is TRBJ1-4, the V gene TRBV30, with a possible D match to TRBD1 (6 bases). The germline gives CDR1 GTSNPN, CDR2 SVGIG (reference sequence). This CDR3 spans 13 amino acids. The V end was cut by 7 bases, the J end by 7 bases, with 16 bases between. The CDR3 bases are TGTGCCTCTCGACAGGCTCCTACTGAAAAACTGTTTTTT. It translates to CASRQAPTEKLFF.

The chain uses TRBV14 and TRBJ2-3, with TRBD2 matching over 8 bases. With 5 bases clipped from V and 5 bases from J, the junction kept 6 bases outside the gene matches. CDR1 SGHDN and CDR2 FVKESK come from the germline V gene. The CDR3 loop spans 14 amino acids. Here the CDR3 reads CASSSWREEDTQYF. The CDR3 DNA sequence: TGTGCCAGCAGCAGCTGGCGGGAGGAAGATACGCAGTATTTT.

This rearrangement joins TRBV29-1 to TRBJ2-7; 10 bases map to TRBD1. V was pared by 6 bases and J by 5 bases, with 7 bases of the junction left unmatched. The CDR3 length is 13 residues. The V gene's germline CDR1 is SQVTM and CDR2 ANQGSEA. The CDR3: CSVCRDRGHEQYF. The CDR3 bases are TGCAGCGTATGCCGGGACAGGGGCCACGAGCAGTACTTC.

The CDR3 sequence is CASSTTSEADTQYF. In DNA, the CDR3 is TGTGCCAGCAGCACCACTTCCGAAGCAGATACGCAGTATTTT. This chain uses TRBV11-3 with TRBJ2-3, with unresolved D. The germline V gene encodes CDR1 SGHNT and CDR2 YENEEA. This CDR3 comprises 14 residues. The germline V and J ends were trimmed by 5 bases and 4 bases, with 13 bases remaining between them. Variable domain in full (rest from reference TRBV11-3 and TRBJ2-3): EAGVVQSPRYKIIEKKQPVAFWCNPISGHNTLYWYLQNLGQGPELLIRYENEEAVDDSQLPKDRFSAERLKGVDSTLKIQPAELGDSAVYLCASSTTSEADTQYFGPGTRLTVL.

The chain couples TRBV2 to TRBJ1-4, with TRBD1 matching 8 bases. CDR3 length: 16 amino acids. Germline loops: CDR1 SNHLY, CDR2 FYNNEI. After removal of 5 bases from V and 4 bases from J, the junction contained 9 bases not matched to a gene. DNA for the CDR3: TGTGCCAGCAGTTTTTTGACAGGGGTGGATAATGAAAAACTGTTTTTT. Translated, it gives CASSFLTGVDNEKLFF.

V usage is TRBV29-1 and J usage is TRBJ2-2; 10 bases line up with TRBD1. Unmatched junction bases numbered 6, after V lost 4 bases and J lost 4 bases. This CDR3 is built from 15 residues. The V gene's germline CDR1 is SQVTM and CDR2 ANQGSEA. CDR3 DNA sequence: TGCAGCGTTGTGGGACAGGGGAGTGGCACCGGGGAGCTGTTTTTT. The encoded protein is CSVVGQGSGTGELFF.

The chain is built from TRBV30 and TRBJ2-5; TRBD1 matches 7 bases. This CDR3 is built from 14 residues. Germline CDR1 GTSNPN, CDR2 SVGIG (reference sequence). J gave up 2 bases and V 2 bases, and 5 bases lay outside the gene matches. The CDR3 loop is CAWSKGAPQETQYF. The CDR3 DNA reads TGTGCCTGGAGTAAGGGGGCCCCGCAAGAGACCCAGTACTTC.

The chain uses TRBV6-6 and TRBJ2-7; D uncertain. The CDR3 is 16 amino acids. Trimming removed 2 bases from V and 1 base from J, with 15 bases in between. Looked up from germline, CDR1 is MNHNY and CDR2 is SVGAGI (reference sequence). The DNA of the CDR3 is TGTGCCAGCAGTTACGCCGCCGGGCGCGTGTCCTACGAGCAGTACTTC. This gives the protein CASSYAAGRVSYEQYF.

The CDR3, as DNA: TGTGCCAGCAGCCCCGGCGAGGGACCCCAGCATTTT. Its protein is CASSPGEGPQHF. The J gene is TRBJ1-5, the V gene TRBV28; no firm D call. Per germline, CDR1 MDHEN and CDR2 SYDVKM. The V end lost 6 bases, the J end lost 10 bases, and 13 bases lay between the germline ends. The CDR3 covers 12 residues.

The V gene is TRBV28, the J gene TRBJ1-1; D gene ambiguous. Between the trimmed V and J ends, which lost 8 bases and 0 bases, there was a span of 7 bases. CDR1 is MDHEN, CDR2 SYDVKM, per germline. The CDR3 is 12 amino acids. The CDR3 nucleotides read TGTGCCAGCGGACGGTTGAACACTGAAGCTTTCTTT. It is translated as CASGRLNTEAFF.

This clone was seen a single time. This chain connects TRBV28 to TRBJ2-3, with D perhaps TRBD1 or TRBD2 (5 bases each). V lost 4 bases to trimming and J lost 0 bases, with 17 bases between them. The germline V gene has CDR1 MDHEN and CDR2 SYDVKM. This CDR3 region has 17 residues. The chain's CDR3 is CASSSRGAATSTDTQYF. The CDR3 DNA reads as TGTGCCAGCAGTTCGAGGGGAGCGGCAACTAGCACAGATACGCAGTATTTT.

As concerns this clone: Other DNA sequences in this sample translate to the same CDR3. The rearrangement uses TRBV7-9 and TRBJ1-1; no firm D call. CDR3 length equals 14 residues. CDR1 and CDR2 from the germline V gene are SEHNR and FQNEAQ (reference sequence). V lost 1 base, J lost 1 base, and 7 bases lay in between. CDR3 residues: CASSLVLANTEAFF. CDR3 coding DNA: TGTGCCAGCAGCTTAGTACTAGCGAACACTGAAGCTTTCTTT.

This chain connects TRBV15 to TRBJ2-1; the D call may be TRBD1 or TRBD2 (5 bases each). Trimming stripped 7 bases from V and 4 bases from J, with 14 bases between. CDR1 and CDR2 from the germline V gene are LNHNV and YYDKDF (reference sequence). This CDR3 is built from 14 residues. CDR3 nucleotide sequence: TGTGCCACCAAGCCGGGACCGATATACAATGAGCAGTTCTTC. Protein product: CATKPGPIYNEQFF.

This clone has a single count. This sample includes further DNA sequences coding for the same CDR3. CDR3 residues: CASSPGLAGVDEQYF. The DNA for the CDR3 is TGTGCCAGCTCACCAGGACTAGCGGGAGTGGACGAGCAGTACTTC. J is TRBJ2-7 and V is TRBV18, with TRBD2 identical over 13 bases. The J segment lost 5 bases and the V segment lost 2 bases, leaving 3 bases of the junction unmatched. The V gene's germline CDR1 is KGHSH and CDR2 LQKENI. This CDR3 comprises 15 residues.

The J gene is TRBJ2-7, the V gene TRBV28; D not resolved. CDR1 is MDHEN, CDR2 SYDVKM, per germline. The CDR3 totals 15 residues. The germline V and J ends were trimmed by 5 bases and 0 bases, with 14 bases remaining between them. CDR3 sequence: CASSLRTASSYEQYF. The CDR3 DNA reads as TGTGCCAGCAGTCTGAGGACGGCGAGCTCCTACGAGCAGTACTTC.

The chain carries TRBV4-3 and TRBJ2-7, with 8 bases identical to TRBD2. The germline CDR1 and CDR2 sequences are LGHNA and YSLEER. V lost 1 base to trimming and J lost 4 bases; unmatched junction nucleotides: 6. CDR3 size: 15 residues. Written as DNA, the CDR3 is TGCGCCAGCAGCCAAGTCTGGCGGGAGGAATACGAGCAGTACTTC. Residues: CASSQVWREEYEQYF.

The rearrangement links TRBV19 to TRBJ1-4; TRBD1 matches at 9 bases. The V segment lost 5 bases and the J segment 8 bases; nucleotides outside the gene matches: 9. This CDR3 contains 15 residues. Germline values: CDR1 LNHDA, CDR2 SQIVND (reference sequence). CDR3 loop: CASSGPGTGYEKLFF. CDR3 bases: TGTGCCAGTAGTGGCCCCGGGACAGGGTACGAAAAACTGTTTTTT.

This clone was seen only once. The chain carries TRBV6-1 and TRBJ2-7, with a tentative D call TRBD1 (6 bases). Germline V lookup: CDR1 MNHNS, CDR2 SASEGT. The CDR3 is made up of 16 amino acids. V lost 4 bases and J lost 2, with 18 bases in between. The CDR3 reads CASSVFRGYRPYEQYF. The DNA for the CDR3 is TGTGCCAGCAGTGTTTTCAGGGGTTACCGGCCCTACGAGCAGTACTTC.

Turning to this clone: Other DNA sequences in the sample encode the same CDR3. The chain links TRBV7-2 to TRBJ2-7; D is unresolved. The V gene lost 4 bases and the J gene lost 0 bases, with 4 bases spanning the gap. This CDR3 is built from 12 residues. The V gene's germline CDR1 is SGHTA and CDR2 FQGNSA. CDR3 sequence (DNA): TGTGCCAGCAGCTCCAGCTCCTACGAGCAGTACTTC. Residues: CASSSSSYEQYF.

This sequence joins TRBV27 and TRBJ1-2; the match to TRBD1 covers 8 bases. Germline CDR1 and CDR2: MNHEY and SMNVEV (reference sequence). After removal of 2 bases from V and 4 bases from J, the junction contained 12 bases not matched to a gene. This CDR3 contains 17 residues. In nucleotides, the CDR3 is TGTGCCAGCAGTTTAGCCCCCGGACAGGGCGAAATCTATGGCTACACCTTC. Translation gives CASSLAPGQGEIYGYTF.

The chain is built from TRBV5-4 and TRBJ1-4; no reliable D call. The V and J ends lost 4 bases and 8 bases respectively, with 12 bases between them. The CDR3 sequence is 13 residues long. CDR1 is SGHNT, CDR2 YYREEE, per germline (reference sequence). CDR3 in DNA: TGTGCCAGCAGCACTCCCGCGGAAGAAAAACTGTTTTTT. Translation gives CASSTPAEEKLFF.